A selection of T cell receptor beta chains follows, all from one sample in a study of T cells in Graves' hyperthyroidism and ophthalmopathy. TCRdb re-called the multiplex PCR reads through MiXCR, storing one row per CDR3 protein. This table has a few hundred thousand distinct CDR3 sequences, 15% to 20% appearing once. Material for sequencing was blood. The receptors stem from a woman between 50 and 59 years old with Graves' hyperthyroidism. The CDR3 runs from the conserved cysteine through the conserved F or W. The D gene is left open where the match is weak. Not every row has a clone size; where given, it reads once, few, many or a size class.

j_call | v_call | d_call | clone_size | cdr3_nt | cdr3_aa
TRBJ1-5 | TRBV18 | TRBD1 | NA | TGTGCCAGCTCACCACTGTCCGGGACAGGGGGCCAGCCCCAGCATTTT | CASSPLSGTGGQPQHF
TRBJ1-3 | TRBV30 | NA | many | TGTGCCTGGGGACGGAACTCTGGAAACACCATATATTTT | CAWGRNSGNTIYF
TRBJ2-3 | TRBV6-1 | NA | NA | TGTGCCAGCAGTGGAGCTGAGGGAACCCAATTCGGTTCCACAGATACGCAGTATTTT | CASSGAEGTQFGSTDTQYF
TRBJ2-2 | TRBV6-1 | NA | NA | TGTGCCAGCATTGAACAGGGAACCGGGGAGCTGTTTTTT | CASIEQGTGELFF
TRBJ2-7 | TRBV20-1 | TRBD2 | NA | TGCAGTGCTTATGACCCTAGCGGGAGTGACGAGCAGTACTTC | CSAYDPSGSDEQYF
TRBJ1-6 | TRBV2 | NA | few | TGTGCCAGCAGTGGGTGGAAGGTCTCCTATAATTCACCCCTCCACTTT | CASSGWKVSYNSPLHF
TRBJ2-1 | TRBV3-1 | TRBD1 | many | TGTGCCAGCAGCCAAGGTGTGGGACAGGATTTTTTAAATGAGCAGTTCTTC | CASSQGVGQDFLNEQFF
TRBJ2-1 | TRBV27 | TRBD2 | NA | TGTGCCAGCACCCAACTAGCGGGGGGGCTCGATGAGCAGTTCTTC | CASTQLAGGLDEQFF
TRBJ2-3 | TRBV4-2 | TRBD2 | NA | TGTGCCAGCAGCCAAGATCGTGGCGGGGGGCACACAGATACGCAGTATTTT | CASSQDRGGGHTDTQYF
TRBJ1-3 | TRBV15 | NA | few | TGTGCCACCAGCAGAGACCGGGGCCCAGGAAACACCATATATTTT | CATSRDRGPGNTIYF
TRBJ1-2 | TRBV20-1 | TRBD1 | few | TGCAGTGCTCGAGTAATGGGACAGAACTATGGCTACACCTTC | CSARVMGQNYGYTF
TRBJ1-1 | TRBV4-1 | NA | NA | TGCGCCAGCAGCCACCCACGGGGGAACACTGAAGCTTTCTTT | CASSHPRGNTEAFF
TRBJ2-1 | TRBV20-1 | TRBD2 | many | TGCAGTGTAGCCTGGGGACTAGCGGGCAATGAGCAGTTCTTC | CSVAWGLAGNEQFF